The clone carrying this T cell receptor beta chain was observed many times. Its antigen is unidentified. This CDR3 is also generated by other DNA sequences in the sample. Thyroid surgery had not been preceded by any treatment in any patient. The data belong to a study of metastatic and nonmetastatic thyroid tumors. On the study more broadly: Malignant thyroid and benign thyroid patients provided blood and tumor or nodule tissue whose repertoires were compared.

Study-level points and caveats: Relative to benign nodules, malignant thyroid tumors were reportedly characterized by significantly elevated TCR beta diversity in blood and tumor.

CDR1 SGHDN and CDR2 FVKESK come from the germline V gene. V was pared by 1 base and J by 0 bases, with 10 bases between. The CDR3 sequence is 15 residues long. TCRdb re-clonotyped the PCR reads via MiXCR. The table has tens of thousands of clones, approximately 15% seen once. Sequencing used blood. The sequence derives from a male donor with papillary thyroid cancer or a benign thyroid nodule (not recorded which). Some clones in this sample may be carry-over from other donors' samples. This chain connects TRBV14 to TRBJ2-7; D might be TRBD1 (5 bases). Written as DNA, the CDR3 is TGTGCCAGCAGCCAAGCCAGGGCCTACTCCTACGAGCAGTACTTC. Its translation is CASSQARAYSYEQYF.